Described below is a single T cell receptor (beta chain) sequence and its context. Clones were sequenced by immunoSEQ multiplex PCR, and TCRdb holds only the in-frame ones, with some missing. Of more than 55,000 clones listed, 91% are singletons. The sample comes from a study of T cell changes during pregnancy in multiple sclerosis. The CDR3 contains 14 residues. Germline V lookup: CDR1 SGHRS, CDR2 YFSETQ. V gave up 0 bases and J gave up 6 bases, with 10 bases separating them. The origin of this receptor is a female donor in good health, enrolled as a control in a pregnancy study. The material was peripheral blood, obtained in the third trimester of pregnancy. The chain links TRBV5-1 to TRBJ2-1, with D perhaps TRBD2 (6 bases). The CDR3 is CASSLAGGVNEQFF. The CDR3 DNA is TGCGCCAGCAGCTTGGCCGGGGGAGTCAATGAGCAGTTCTTC. Full variable domain (rest looked up from reference TRBV5-1 and TRBJ2-1): KAGVTQTPRYLIKTRGQQVTLSCSPISGHRSVSWYQQTPGQGLQFLFEYFSETQRNKGNFPGRFSGRQFSNSRSEMNVSTLELGDSALYLCASSLAGGVNEQFFGPGTRLTVL.